Listed below are T cell receptor beta chains from one sample, sequenced in a study of T-cell memory formation after mild COVID-19. TCRdb independently ran MiXCR on the 5' RACE reads; one entry per CDR3 protein. Of about 350,000 distinct CDR3 sequences in the sample, roughly 13% were seen once. Sample: PBMCs or a T cell subset sorted from them (not recorded which). These TCRs come from a man between 18 and 29 years old who had mild COVID-19 (a few samples of this study predate the infection). Cell type and time point are not known. CDR3s include the opening cysteine and the closing phenylalanine or tryptophan. D genes are given only for firm matches. Only some rows state a clone size, as once, few, many or a class for expanded clones.

clone size,V gene,D gene,J gene,CDR3 DNA,CDR3 protein
few,TRBV14,NA,TRBJ1-6,TGTGCCAGCAGCCAAGGCAGAGATAATTCACCCCTCCACTTT,CASSQGRDNSPLHF
few,TRBV5-1,TRBD1,TRBJ1-1,TGCGCCAGCAGCCAACAGGGGCAAACTGAAGCTTTCTTT,CASSQQGQTEAFF
NA,TRBV13,TRBD1,TRBJ2-1,TGTGCCAGCAGCTTAAGCTGGACAGGGGAATACAATGAGCAGTTCTTC,CASSLSWTGEYNEQFF
NA,TRBV6-5,NA,TRBJ2-4,TGTGCCAGCAGTTATGGGGGCACCAGGGGGGGAGCCAAAAACATTCAGTACTTC,CASSYGGTRGGAKNIQYF
NA,TRBV28,NA,TRBJ1-1,TGTGCCAGCAGTTTTAATAAGAACACTGAAGCTTTCTTT,CASSFNKNTEAFF
NA,TRBV9,NA,TRBJ2-1,TGTGCCAGCAGCGCCACCGGGCATAGCTCCTACAATGAGCAGTTCTTC,CASSATGHSSYNEQFF
NA,TRBV9,NA,TRBJ2-3,TGTGCCAGCAGCGTAGTAGGAGCGGCTAGCACAGATACGCAGTATTTT,CASSVVGAASTDTQYF
many,TRBV18,TRBD1,TRBJ1-6,TGTGCCAGCTCACCAGGGGGACAGGAAAATTCACCCCTCCACTTT,CASSPGGQENSPLHF
NA,TRBV6-5,NA,TRBJ1-1,TGTGCCAGCAGTTATGACGCGGGGGTTGAAGCTTTCTTT,CASSYDAGVEAFF
NA,TRBV4-1,NA,TRBJ2-7,TGCGCCAGCAGCCAAGTCCAGGGGGGGCAGTACTTC,CASSQVQGGQYF
few,TRBV20-1,NA,TRBJ1-4,TGCAGTGCTAGAGATCAGGCAGGGACTAATGAAAAACTGTTTTTT,CSARDQAGTNEKLFF
NA,TRBV2,TRBD1,TRBJ1-6,TGTGCCAGCAGTTGGGGACAGGGGGCGCGTGTGAATTCACCCCTCCACTTT,CASSWGQGARVNSPLHF
NA,TRBV12-3/TRBV12-4,NA,TRBJ2-5,TGTGCCAGCAGTTTTGTACGGGGACAAGAGACCCAGTACTTC,CASSFVRGQETQYF
few,TRBV5-1,NA,TRBJ2-2,TGCGCCAGCAGCTTGGCCGGCCTATTCACCGGGGAGCTGTTTTTT,CASSLAGLFTGELFF
few,TRBV7-2,TRBD1,TRBJ2-1,TGTGCCAGCAGCTTAGTGGGGACAGCTGTCGACAATGAGCAGTTCTTC,CASSLVGTAVDNEQFF
many,TRBV6-1,TRBD1,TRBJ2-7,TGTGCCAGCCTCCTACAGGGGAACGAGCAGTACTTC,CASLLQGNEQYF
few,TRBV4-3,TRBD2,TRBJ2-2,TGCGCCAGCAGCCAGTATCCGCGGGGGATGAACACCGGGGAGCTGTTTTTT,CASSQYPRGMNTGELFF
few,TRBV6-2/TRBV6-3,TRBD1,TRBJ2-1,TGTGCCAGCAGCCGCCGGGACAGTTACAATGAGCAGTTCTTC,CASSRRDSYNEQFF
many,TRBV18,NA,TRBJ2-5,TGTGCCAGCTCACGGGACATCCAAGAGACCCAGTACTTC,CASSRDIQETQYF
NA,TRBV15,TRBD1,TRBJ1-6,TGTGCCACCAGCGGCAAGACAGGGGGCGGAAATAATTCACCCCTCCACTTT,CATSGKTGGGNNSPLHF
NA,TRBV9,NA,TRBJ2-1,TGTGCCAGCAGCGCCCTAAACGAAGCCTCCTACAATGAGCAGTTCTTC,CASSALNEASYNEQFF
few,TRBV12-3/TRBV12-4,TRBD1,TRBJ2-2,TGTGCCAGCAGTTTCTGGGACAGGGGGACCGGGGAGCTGTTTTTT,CASSFWDRGTGELFF
NA,TRBV5-1,NA,TRBJ2-3,TGCGCCACCGCGAGCCGGGACGGGGGCACAGATACGCAGTATTTT,CATASRDGGTDTQYF
few,TRBV5-4,TRBD1,TRBJ1-3,TGTGCCAGCAGCCGGACAGGGGTTGAAAACACCATATATTTT,CASSRTGVENTIYF
NA,TRBV4-1,NA,TRBJ1-4,TGCGCCAGCAGCCAAGAAGCTGCAACTAATGAAAAACTGTTTTTT,CASSQEAATNEKLFF
NA,TRBV27,NA,TRBJ1-1,TGTGCCAGCAGTTTTCGGCAGGGCTGGACTGAAGCTTTCTTT,CASSFRQGWTEAFF
many,TRBV20-1,NA,TRBJ1-2,TGCAGTGCTAGGACACGGGACAACTATGGCTACACCTTC,CSARTRDNYGYTF
NA,TRBV20-1,TRBD2,TRBJ2-3,TGCAGTGCTAGGGCCCTCCTAGCGGGGGGTAGGGATACGCAGTATTTT,CSARALLAGGRDTQYF
NA,TRBV2,NA,TRBJ2-3,TGTGCCAGCGGGCCGAGCACAGATACGCAGTATTTT,CASGPSTDTQYF
many,TRBV7-6,NA,TRBJ2-7,TGTGCCAGCAGCTTAGGGGCAGAAGCTTTCTACGAGCAGTACTTC,CASSLGAEAFYEQYF
NA,TRBV28,NA,TRBJ1-4,TGTGCCAGCAAGTACAGCTGGGATGAAAAACTGTTTTTT,CASKYSWDEKLFF
few,TRBV20-1,NA,TRBJ1-1,TGCAGAGTTCCCCAGGGTTGGAACACTGAAGCTTTCTTT,CRVPQGWNTEAFF
few,TRBV6-1,NA,TRBJ2-2,TGTGCCAGCGGGCAGGGAGACTCCACCGGGGAGCTGTTTTTT,CASGQGDSTGELFF
once,TRBV19,NA,TRBJ1-5,TGTGCCAGTAGGCCCGGGCCGGCCAATCAGCCCCAGCATTTT,CASRPGPANQPQHF
many,TRBV7-6,TRBD2,TRBJ2-1,TGTGCCAGCAGCCCCGGAGTAGCGGGGGGGCGAGGCTACAATGAGCAGTTCTTC,CASSPGVAGGRGYNEQFF
few,TRBV3-1,TRBD1,TRBJ1-6,TGTGCCAGCAGCCAAGGGACAGGGGAATCACCCCTCCACTTT,CASSQGTGESPLHF
many,TRBV2,NA,TRBJ2-3,TGTGCCAGCAGTTCACGACAGTGGGGCACAGATACGCAGTATTTT,CASSSRQWGTDTQYF
few,TRBV12-3/TRBV12-4,NA,TRBJ2-2,TGTGCCAGCAGTTTAGCCTCCGGGGAGCTGTTTTTT,CASSLASGELFF